This T cell receptor beta chain appears in the sequencing data of a study of shared clonotypes between healthy human individuals. About the research overall: CD4 naive and memory got three plates each, CD8 naive two, CD8 memory one. Overall study results and limits: Naive CD4 clonotype sharing across several donors was approximately 5%.

In the naive CD8 group, cells lacked CD45RO and were positively selected for CCR7, so terminally differentiated effector memory CD45RA+ cells were left out. Trimming removed 2 bases at V and 7 bases at J, with 12 bases between. The CDR3 runs to 14 residues. Germline CDR1 is KGHSY and CDR2 is FQNENV. In regard to this clone: The antigen remains undetermined.

Assay used: immunoSEQ multiplex PCR; TCRdb lists only in-frame clones, some missing. In the table there are approximately 2,000,000 clones, 80% to 95% of which are singletons. This chain joins TRBV16 and TRBJ1-5; D perhaps matches TRBD1 (5 bases). Sequenced input: naive CD8+ T cells from PBMCs. This sequence was found in a man aged 18 to 30 in good health. Some clones in this sample may be carry-over from other donors' samples. CDR3 DNA: TGTGCCAGCAGCCAAAGTCCAGGGTCCCAGCCCCAGCATTTT. Protein: CASSQSPGSQPQHF.